This entry features one T cell receptor beta chain sequence. Its specificity is not known. With V trimmed by 4 bases and J by 2 bases, 3 bases remained unmatched. Germline-derived CDR1 and CDR2 are SGHNT and YYREEE (reference sequence). The CDR3 contains 15 residues. This specimen belongs to a study of vaccination effects on CD4 cells after COVID-19. Turning to the study itself: Two-dose vaccination with either BNT162b2 or mRNA-1273 was given to the participants. Study-wide results and caveats: There was only 1 of 255 vaccine-induced clones in healthy vaccinees that cross-reacted with common cold coronaviruses. A shortage of convalescent patients and an absence of early post-infection timepoints characterized the study.

TCRdb keeps only in-frame clones here, not all; method: immunoSEQ multiplex PCR. Of tens of thousands of clones detected, 65% to 70% appear once; the ten largest clones hold 4% to 4.5%. Upon completion of roughly ten days in culture, CD4+ T cells were isolated. The authors replaced half the medium with IL-2 medium on days 3 and 7. The rearrangement joins TRBV5-4 to TRBJ2-3, with TRBD2 matching over 11 bases. The clonotype comes from a human donor who received a COVID-19 vaccine. This sample comprised CD4+ T cells from PBMCs cultured without peptide, obtained before COVID-19 vaccination. This CDR3 is CASSPGLADTDTQYF. The CDR3 coding sequence is TGTGCCAGCAGCCCGGGACTAGCGGACACAGATACGCAGTATTTT.